Below, 26 T cell receptor beta chains from the same sample are listed, as sequenced in a study of blood T cell repertoires in COVID-19. Libraries were prepared by immunoSEQ multiplex PCR; TCRdb keeps only in-frame clonotypes and omits some of them. In the table there are about 300,000 clones, under 90% of which are singletons. Sequencing was carried out using PBMCs or T cells enriched from blood (not recorded which). Source of these receptors: a woman in her late teens or twenties who had recovered from COVID-19.

The chain is built from TRBV19 and TRBJ1-5, with 8 bases that match TRBD1. Germline CDR1 LNHDA, CDR2 SQIVND (reference sequence). The ends lost 9 bases at V and 7 bases at J; junction bases unmatched: 5. CDR3 length equals 12 residues. In DNA form, the CDR3 reads TGTGCCAGCCAGGGGGCAGGCCAGCCCCAGCATTTT. It codes for CASQGAGQPQHF.

This sequence joins TRBV2 and TRBJ1-5; D unclear. The CDR3 length is 13 residues. Germline CDR1 reads SNHLY; CDR2 reads FYNNEI. V lost 8 bases and J 6 bases, leaving 14 bases between the germline ends. Written as DNA, the CDR3 is TGTGCCAGCCGAATGGAGGAGGGTCAGCCCCAGCATTTT. It encodes CASRMEEGQPQHF.

The V gene is TRBV9, the J gene TRBJ2-5; 12 bases are shared with TRBD2. Trimming removed 4 bases from V and 1 base from J; junction bases left unmatched: 5. This CDR3 is built from 16 residues. Germline V gene sequence: CDR1 SGDLS, CDR2 YYNGEE. Here the CDR3 DNA reads TGTGCCAGCAGCCCCCGGACTAGCGGGGCCCAAGAGACCCAGTACTTC. Protein product: CASSPRTSGAQETQYF. The full variable domain, its missing parts supplied by reference TRBV9 and TRBJ2-5, is DSGVTQTPKHLITATGQRVTLRCSPRSGDLSVYWYQQSLDQGLQFLIQYYNGEERAKGNILERFSAQQFPDLHSELNLSSLELGDSALYFCASSPRTSGAQETQYFGPGTRLLVL.

The rearrangement uses TRBV19 and TRBJ2-5; D is uncertain. Trimming cost V 7 bases and J 5 bases, with 20 bases left between them. This CDR3 spans 15 amino acids. Germline V gene sequence: CDR1 LNHDA, CDR2 SQIVND (reference sequence). This CDR3 is CASTDTAGDHETQYF. For the CDR3, the DNA is TGTGCCAGTACCGATACGGCCGGAGATCATGAGACCCAGTACTTC.

This chain uses TRBV15 with TRBJ1-1; 11 nucleotides agree with TRBD1. Germline values: CDR1 LNHNV, CDR2 YYDKDF (reference sequence). The CDR3 is 15 amino acids. V dropped 6 bases and J dropped 4; count of bases not matched to a gene: 7. The CDR3 sequence: CATSLTGTGGTEAFF. CDR3 coding DNA: TGTGCCACCAGTCTAACCGGGACAGGGGGCACTGAAGCTTTCTTT.

This chain joins TRBV27 and TRBJ1-4; possible D gene TRBD1, 6 bases. Germline V CDR1 and CDR2: MNHEY, SMNVEV (reference sequence). The CDR3 covers 14 residues. V lost 2 bases and J 5 bases, leaving 9 bases between the germline ends. CDR3 bases: TGTGCCAGCAGTTTACCAGGGGCCAATGAAAAACTGTTTTTT. The encoded protein is CASSLPGANEKLFF.

The chain joins TRBV10-3 to TRBJ1-3, with D possibly TRBD1 on 5 matching bases. Germline V gene lookup returns CDR1 ENHRY and CDR2 SYGVKD. This CDR3 is 16 amino acids long. Trimming left V 0 bases short and J 4 bases short, with 13 bases between. The CDR3 DNA reads as TGTGCCATCAGTGAGTCGAGCAGGGAAGGGGGAAACACCATATATTTT. Protein product: CAISESSREGGNTIYF.

This clone was recorded a few times. V gene TRBV28 combines with J gene TRBJ2-7; the match to TRBD1 covers 10 bases. With V trimmed by 10 bases and J by 3 bases, 9 bases remained unmatched. Germline V gene sequence: CDR1 MDHEN, CDR2 SYDVKM. This CDR3 is built from 14 residues. The CDR3 region has the DNA TGTGCCATAGATCCGGGACAGGGGAACTACGAGCAGTACTTC. It encodes CAIDPGQGNYEQYF.

The chain uses TRBV6-1 and TRBJ2-7, with 9 positions matching TRBD1. Per germline, CDR1 MNHNS and CDR2 SASEGT. After removal of 11 bases from V and 6 bases from J, the junction contained 14 bases not matched to a gene. The CDR3 length is 14 residues. Here the CDR3 DNA reads TGTGCCGTCCTCTCCGGGACAGGGAGGGGCGAGCAGTACTTC. This encodes CAVLSGTGRGEQYF.

The rearrangement links TRBV30 to TRBJ2-3, with D tentatively TRBD1 (5 bases). This CDR3 contains 15 residues. The V gene's germline CDR1 is GTSNPN and CDR2 SVGIG (reference sequence). Trimming shortened V by 2 bases and J by 2 bases, and 14 bases separated the two germline ends. The CDR3 DNA sequence: TGTGCCTGGAGTCAAGGGGCGAGAACCACAGATACGCAGTATTTT. Translation: CAWSQGARTTDTQYF.

This clone appeared a few times. The rearrangement joins TRBV28 to TRBJ1-6, with TRBD1 as a possible D gene (6 bases). The V gene's germline CDR1 is MDHEN and CDR2 SYDVKM. This CDR3 contains 17 residues. V was trimmed by 4 bases and J by 0 bases, leaving 13 bases between them. In DNA form, the CDR3 reads TGTGCCAGCAGTTCCTCACAGGGATTCTCCTATAATTCACCCCTCCACTTT. As protein: CASSSSQGFSYNSPLHF.

J is TRBJ2-1 and V is TRBV29-1; weak D call: TRBD1 (6 bases). V was pared by 5 bases and J by 0 bases, with 8 bases between. CDR1 is SQVTM and CDR2 is ANQGSEA in the germline V gene. This CDR3 spans 13 amino acids. CDR3 residues: CSVSRGSYNEQFF. CDR3 nucleotide sequence: TGCAGCGTTTCCAGGGGCTCCTACAATGAGCAGTTCTTC.

This rearrangement joins TRBV24-1 to TRBJ2-3, with 8 positions matching TRBD2. The CDR3 covers 15 residues. V shed 2 bases and J 0 bases; nucleotides not matched to a gene: 0. Germline CDR1 is KGHDR and CDR2 is SFDVKD. The CDR3 region is CATSDSGGSTDTQYF. The CDR3, as DNA: TGTGCCACCAGTGATTCGGGGGGGAGCACAGATACGCAGTATTTT.

This rearrangement joins TRBV5-1 to TRBJ1-5; D gene uncertain. The V end lost 0 bases, the J end lost 0 bases, and 7 bases lay between the germline ends. In germline, CDR1 is SGHRS, CDR2 YFSETQ. The CDR3 covers 15 residues. Here the CDR3 reads CASSLGPNSNQPQHF. DNA of the CDR3: TGCGCCAGCAGCTTGGGGCCGAATAGCAATCAGCCCCAGCATTTT. The whole variable domain, remainder taken from reference TRBV5-1 and TRBJ1-5, is KAGVTQTPRYLIKTRGQQVTLSCSPISGHRSVSWYQQTPGQGLQFLFEYFSETQRNKGNFPGRFSGRQFSNSRSEMNVSTLELGDSALYLCASSLGPNSNQPQHFGDGTRLSIL.

V is TRBV3-1 (or the pseudogene TRBV3-2) and J is TRBJ2-7; 8 bases line up with TRBD2. V lost 1 base, J lost 2 bases, and 1 base stayed unmatched. Germline assignment: CDR1 LGHDT and CDR2 YNNKEL (reference sequence). There are 14 residues in the CDR3. CDR3 coding DNA: TGTGCCAGCAGCCAAGCCGGGGGGGCCTACGAGCAGTACTTC. Protein product: CASSQAGGAYEQYF.

The CDR3 region has the DNA TGTGCCAGCAGCCGACAGGTCTCTGGAAACACCATATATTTT. Translation gives CASSRQVSGNTIYF. The gene calls are TRBV7-6 and TRBJ1-3, with a weak D call TRBD1 (6 bases). Germline CDR1 and CDR2: SGHVS and FNYEAQ. This CDR3 region has 14 residues. V was pared by 5 bases and J by 0 bases, with 8 bases between.

This clone was detected only a few times. This chain uses TRBV28 with TRBJ1-3; no reliable D call. There are 15 residues in the CDR3. Trimming removed 3 bases from V and 4 bases from J, with 13 bases in between. CDR1 is MDHEN and CDR2 is SYDVKM in the germline V gene. The CDR3 spells CASSFLRGGGNTIYF. The DNA for the CDR3 is TGTGCCAGCAGTTTCCTACGGGGTGGGGGAAACACCATATATTTT.

The chain has TRBV28 and TRBJ1-1, with D hard to call. The germline V gene encodes CDR1 MDHEN and CDR2 SYDVKM. V lost 3 bases and J lost 9, with 8 bases in between. The CDR3 has 11 amino acids. CDR3 DNA: TGTGCCAGCAGTTTGAGGGAAAAAGCTTTCTTT. Amino acids: CASSLREKAFF.

The chain combines TRBV28 with TRBJ1-3, with unresolved D. The V end was cut by 5 bases, the J end by 0 bases, with 17 bases between. Germline lookup yields CDR1 MDHEN and CDR2 SYDVKM. CDR3 length: 17 residues. In nucleotides, the CDR3 is TGTGCCAGCAGTGTCTACGGGAAACAGCTCTCTGGAAACACCATATATTTT. Its protein product is CASSVYGKQLSGNTIYF. Full variable domain (remainder filled in from reference TRBV28 and TRBJ1-3): DVKVTQSSRYLVKRTGEKVFLECVQDMDHENMFWYRQDPGLGLRLIYFSYDVKMKEKGDIPEGYSVSREKKERFSLILESASTNQTSMYLCASSVYGKQLSGNTIYFGEGSWLTVV.

The chain joins TRBV9 to TRBJ2-4; 10 bases map to TRBD2. Trimming at V came to 6 bases and at J to 10 bases, leaving 10 bases not matched to a gene. The germline V gene encodes CDR1 SGDLS and CDR2 YYNGEE. The CDR3 is 14 residues long. The CDR3 spells CASTLAGGEGIQYF. The CDR3 bases are TGTGCCAGCACTTTAGCGGGAGGAGAGGGGATTCAGTACTTC. Together with reference TRBV9 and TRBJ2-4, the CDR3 gives the full variable domain: DSGVTQTPKHLITATGQRVTLRCSPRSGDLSVYWYQQSLDQGLQFLIQYYNGEERAKGNILERFSAQQFPDLHSELNLSSLELGDSALYFCASTLAGGEGIQYFGAGTRLSVL.

This clone showed up just once. The chain is built from TRBV5-4 and TRBJ1-2; TRBD1 agrees at 10 bases. This CDR3 is 15 amino acids long. Germline V gives CDR1 SGHNT, CDR2 YYREEE (reference sequence). J gave up 6 bases and V 1 base, and 6 bases lay outside the gene matches. CDR3 DNA: TGTGCCAGCAGCTTGTGGTTAGGGACAGGGGATGGCTACACCTTC. This gives the protein CASSLWLGTGDGYTF.

The CDR3 region is CASSGRTDPHTEAFF. The CDR3 DNA reads TGTGCCAGCAGCGGGAGGACAGATCCTCACACTGAAGCTTTCTTT. The rearrangement links TRBV9 to TRBJ1-1; D may be TRBD1 (6 bases). The CDR3 length is 15 residues. The V gene's germline CDR1 is SGDLS and CDR2 YYNGEE. Trimming removed 3 bases at V and 3 bases at J, with 15 bases between.

V usage is TRBV4-1 and J usage is TRBJ2-7; D possibly corresponds to TRBD2 (6 bases). V was pared by 1 base and J by 3 bases, with 13 bases between. This CDR3 region has 15 residues. Per the germline V gene, CDR1 is MGHRA and CDR2 is YSYEKL. CDR3 in amino acids: CASSQGGVTSYEQYF. CDR3 DNA sequence: TGCGCCAGCAGCCAAGGGGGAGTGACTAGCTACGAGCAGTACTTC.

This chain connects TRBV27 to TRBJ1-4; 7 positions match TRBD1. Trimming at V came to 5 bases and at J to 0 bases, leaving 15 bases not matched to a gene. This CDR3 has 19 residues. Germline CDR1 reads MNHEY; CDR2 reads SMNVEV (reference sequence). The CDR3 coding sequence is TGTGCCAGCAGTGCCAGACAGGGACTCCGCCCAGCAACTAATGAAAAACTGTTTTTT. Translated, it gives CASSARQGLRPATNEKLFF.

CDR3 sequence reads: CASSFQREGPDTQYF. CDR3 in DNA: TGTGCCAGCAGCTTCCAGCGGGAGGGCCCAGATACGCAGTATTTT. The J gene is TRBJ2-3, the V gene TRBV9; 10 positions agree with TRBD2. Germline-derived CDR1 and CDR2 are SGDLS and YYNGEE. V dropped 4 bases and J dropped 4; count of bases not matched to a gene: 6. The length of the CDR3 is 15 residues.

The V gene is TRBV7-9, the J gene TRBJ2-7; 11 bases map to TRBD2. The CDR3 runs 15 residues. With V trimmed by 5 bases and J by 3 bases, 6 bases remained unmatched. In germline, CDR1 is SEHNR, CDR2 FQNEAQ (reference sequence). CDR3 in DNA: TGTGCCAGCAGCACCGGGACTAGCGGTTACTACGAGCAGTACTTC. It codes for CASSTGTSGYYEQYF.